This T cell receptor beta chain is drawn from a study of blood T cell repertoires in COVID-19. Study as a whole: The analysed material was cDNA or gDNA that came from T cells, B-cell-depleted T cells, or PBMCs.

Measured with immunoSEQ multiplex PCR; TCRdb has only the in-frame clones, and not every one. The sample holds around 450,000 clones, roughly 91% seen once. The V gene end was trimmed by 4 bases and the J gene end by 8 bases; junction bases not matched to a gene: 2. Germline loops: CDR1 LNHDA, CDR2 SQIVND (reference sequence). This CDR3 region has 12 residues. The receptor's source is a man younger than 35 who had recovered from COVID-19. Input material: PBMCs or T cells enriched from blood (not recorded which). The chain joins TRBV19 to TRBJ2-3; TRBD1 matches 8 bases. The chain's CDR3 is CASSTDRVTQYF. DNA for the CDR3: TGTGCCAGTAGTACGGACAGGGTTACGCAGTATTTT.